This T cell receptor (beta chain) was obtained from a study of T cell changes during pregnancy in multiple sclerosis (dated by TCRdb to about 2019). About the full investigation: The study examined how the T cell repertoire changed over the course of pregnancy in women with multiple sclerosis.

With respect to this clone: Its antigen is currently not known. The sample holds no much larger clone one base away, and base qualities are not on file.

The receptor library was made with the immunoSEQ multiplex PCR assay. The clones in this table, taken by TCRdb from immuneACCESS, are in-frame only. Not every clone is retained; where verified, under half of the shortfall comes from an unresolved V gene, and the cause of the rest is unknown. The sample table contains tens of thousands of clones; only one count was recorded for about 91% of them. About 0.85% of the sample is in the top ten clones. The germline V gene yields SGHTA for CDR1 and FQGNSA for CDR2. The CDR3 spans 14 residues, from the cysteine through the phenylalanine. Solely the CDR3 DNA is kept, with 42 bases framed from the first base. V lost 5 bases and J lost 5 bases, and the count of bases not matched to a germline gene is 8.

The receptor was isolated from a female donor with multiple sclerosis, enrolled in a pregnancy study. The source material was peripheral blood, sampled before pregnancy. The chain was built from TRBV7-2 and TRBJ1-1; the central 7 bases match TRBD1. The sequence in DNA is TGTGCCAGCAGCATCGACAGGGCTAAGACTGAAGCTTTCTTT. Its product reads: CASSIDRAKTEAFF.